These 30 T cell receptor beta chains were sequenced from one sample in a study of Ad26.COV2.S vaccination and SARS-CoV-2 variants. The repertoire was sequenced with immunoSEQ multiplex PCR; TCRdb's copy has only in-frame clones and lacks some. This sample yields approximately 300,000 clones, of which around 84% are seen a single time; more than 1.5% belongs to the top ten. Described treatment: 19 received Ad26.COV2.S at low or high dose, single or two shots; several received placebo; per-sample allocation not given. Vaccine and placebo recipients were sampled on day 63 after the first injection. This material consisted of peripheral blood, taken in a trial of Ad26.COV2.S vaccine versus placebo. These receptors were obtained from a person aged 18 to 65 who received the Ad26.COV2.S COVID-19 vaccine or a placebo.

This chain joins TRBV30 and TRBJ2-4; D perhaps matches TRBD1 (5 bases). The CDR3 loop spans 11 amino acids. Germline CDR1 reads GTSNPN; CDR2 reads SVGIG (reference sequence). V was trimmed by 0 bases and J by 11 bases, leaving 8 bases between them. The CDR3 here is CAWSVQQVQYF. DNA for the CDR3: TGTGCCTGGAGTGTACAACAGGTTCAGTACTTC. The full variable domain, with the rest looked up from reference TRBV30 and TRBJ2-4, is SQTIHQWPATLVQPVGSPLSLECTVEGTSNPNLYWYRQAAGRGLQLLFYSVGIGQISSEVPQNLSASRPQDRQFILSSKKLLLSDSGFYLCAWSVQQVQYFGAGTRLSVL.

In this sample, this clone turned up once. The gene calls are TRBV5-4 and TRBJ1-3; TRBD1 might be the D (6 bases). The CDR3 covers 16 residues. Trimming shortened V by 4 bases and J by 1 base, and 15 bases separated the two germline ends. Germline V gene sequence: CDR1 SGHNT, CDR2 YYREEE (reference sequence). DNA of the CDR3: TGTGCCAGCAGCCCTGGGGGGACAAGTTCTGGAAACACCATATATTTT. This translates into CASSPGGTSSGNTIYF.

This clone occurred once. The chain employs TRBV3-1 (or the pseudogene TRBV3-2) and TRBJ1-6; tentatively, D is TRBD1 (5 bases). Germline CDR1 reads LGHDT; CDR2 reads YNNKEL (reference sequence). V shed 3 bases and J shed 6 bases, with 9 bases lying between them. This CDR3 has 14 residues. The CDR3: CASSQEGSNSPLHF. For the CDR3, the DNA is TGTGCCAGCAGCCAGGAGGGGTCTAATTCACCCCTCCACTTT.

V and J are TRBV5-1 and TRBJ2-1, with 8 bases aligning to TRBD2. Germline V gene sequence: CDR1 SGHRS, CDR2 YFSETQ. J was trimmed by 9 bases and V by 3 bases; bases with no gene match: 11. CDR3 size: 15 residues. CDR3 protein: CASSSLAGLLSEQFF. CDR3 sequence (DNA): TGCGCCAGCAGCTCCTTAGCGGGGCTTTTGAGTGAGCAGTTCTTC.

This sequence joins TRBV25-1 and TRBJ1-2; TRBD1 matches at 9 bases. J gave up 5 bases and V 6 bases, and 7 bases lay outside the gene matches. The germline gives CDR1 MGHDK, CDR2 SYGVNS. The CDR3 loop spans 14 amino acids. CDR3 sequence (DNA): TGTGCCAGCAGCCGACCGGGGACAGGGTATGGCTACACCTTC. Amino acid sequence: CASSRPGTGYGYTF.

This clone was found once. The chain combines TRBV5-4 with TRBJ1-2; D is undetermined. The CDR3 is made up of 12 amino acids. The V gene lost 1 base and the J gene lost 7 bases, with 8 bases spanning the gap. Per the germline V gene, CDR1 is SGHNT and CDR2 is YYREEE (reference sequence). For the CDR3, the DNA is TGTGCCAGCAGCTTGTTGCAGGCTGGCTACACCTTC. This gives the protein CASSLLQAGYTF.

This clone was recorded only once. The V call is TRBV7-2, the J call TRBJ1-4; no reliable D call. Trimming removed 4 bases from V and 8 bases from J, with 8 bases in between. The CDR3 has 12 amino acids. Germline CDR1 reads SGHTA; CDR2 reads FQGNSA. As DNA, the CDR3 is TGTGCCAGCAGCTATGGAGGAGAAAAACTGTTTTTT. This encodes CASSYGGEKLFF.

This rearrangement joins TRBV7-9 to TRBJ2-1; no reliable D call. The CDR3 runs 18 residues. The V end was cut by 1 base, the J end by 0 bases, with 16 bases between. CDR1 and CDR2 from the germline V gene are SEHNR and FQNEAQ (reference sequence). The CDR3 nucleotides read TGTGCCAGCAGCTTAGGCCTAAAGACAACTAACTCCTACAATGAGCAGTTCTTC. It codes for CASSLGLKTTNSYNEQFF.

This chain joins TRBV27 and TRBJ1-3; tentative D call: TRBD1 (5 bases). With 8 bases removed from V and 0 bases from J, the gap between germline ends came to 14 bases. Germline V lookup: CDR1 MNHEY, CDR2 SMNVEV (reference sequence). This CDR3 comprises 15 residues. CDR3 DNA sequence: TGTGCCAGCCAACCCACGGGGCTCTCTGGAAACACCATATATTTT. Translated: CASQPTGLSGNTIYF.

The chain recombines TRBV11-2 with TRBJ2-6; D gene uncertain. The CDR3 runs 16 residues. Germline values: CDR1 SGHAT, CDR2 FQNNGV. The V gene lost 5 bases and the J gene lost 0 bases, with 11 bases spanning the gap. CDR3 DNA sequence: TGTGCCAGCAGCCGATTGACCGTCTCTGGGGCCAACGTCCTGACTTTC. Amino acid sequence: CASSRLTVSGANVLTF.

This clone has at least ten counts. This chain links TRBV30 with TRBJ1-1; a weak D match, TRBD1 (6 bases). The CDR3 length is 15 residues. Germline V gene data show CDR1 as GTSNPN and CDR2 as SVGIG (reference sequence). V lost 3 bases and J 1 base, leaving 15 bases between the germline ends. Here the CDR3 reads CAWRDTGQPNTEAFF. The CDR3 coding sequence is TGTGCCTGGAGGGACACAGGACAGCCGAACACTGAAGCTTTCTTT.

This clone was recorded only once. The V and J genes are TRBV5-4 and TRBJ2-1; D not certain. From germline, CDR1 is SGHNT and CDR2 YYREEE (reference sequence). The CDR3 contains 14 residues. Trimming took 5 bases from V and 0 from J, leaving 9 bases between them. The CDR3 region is CASRPLSSYNEQFF. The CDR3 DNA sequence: TGTGCCAGCAGGCCTTTAAGCTCCTACAATGAGCAGTTCTTC.

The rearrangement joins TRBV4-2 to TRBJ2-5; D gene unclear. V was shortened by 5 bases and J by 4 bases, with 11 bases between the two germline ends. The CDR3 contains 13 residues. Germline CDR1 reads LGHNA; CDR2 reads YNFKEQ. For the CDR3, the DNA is TGTGCCAGCAGCGCTTGGGTCGGAGAGACCCAGTACTTC. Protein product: CASSAWVGETQYF.

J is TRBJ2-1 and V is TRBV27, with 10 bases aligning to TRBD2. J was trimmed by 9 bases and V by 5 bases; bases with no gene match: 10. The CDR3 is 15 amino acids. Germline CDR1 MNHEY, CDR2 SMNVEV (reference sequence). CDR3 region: CASSPDLAGEVEQFF. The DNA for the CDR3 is TGTGCCAGCAGTCCTGATCTAGCGGGGGAAGTTGAGCAGTTCTTC.

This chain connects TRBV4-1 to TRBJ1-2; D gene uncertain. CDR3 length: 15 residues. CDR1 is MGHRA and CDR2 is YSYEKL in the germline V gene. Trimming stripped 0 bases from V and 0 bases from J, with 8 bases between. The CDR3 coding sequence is TGCGCCAGCAGCCAAGATACAGCTCCTAACTATGGCTACACCTTC. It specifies CASSQDTAPNYGYTF.

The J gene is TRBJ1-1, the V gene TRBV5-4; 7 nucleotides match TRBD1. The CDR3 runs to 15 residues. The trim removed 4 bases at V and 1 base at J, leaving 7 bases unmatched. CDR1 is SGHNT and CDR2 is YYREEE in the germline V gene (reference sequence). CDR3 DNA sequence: TGTGCCAGCAGCCCGACAGGGAAGGGGAACACTGAAGCTTTCTTT. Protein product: CASSPTGKGNTEAFF.

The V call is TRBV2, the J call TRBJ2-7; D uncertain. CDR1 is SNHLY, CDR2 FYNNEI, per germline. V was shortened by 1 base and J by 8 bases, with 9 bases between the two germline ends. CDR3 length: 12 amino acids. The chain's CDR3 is CASSEDRPKQYF. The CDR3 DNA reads TGTGCCAGCAGTGAAGATCGACCCAAGCAGTACTTC.

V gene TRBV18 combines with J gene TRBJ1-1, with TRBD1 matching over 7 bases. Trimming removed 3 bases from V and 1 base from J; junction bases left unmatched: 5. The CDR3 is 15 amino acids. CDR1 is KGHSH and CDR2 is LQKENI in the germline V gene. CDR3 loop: CASSPGTASNTEAFF. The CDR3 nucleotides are TGTGCCAGCTCACCCGGGACAGCCTCGAACACTGAAGCTTTCTTT.

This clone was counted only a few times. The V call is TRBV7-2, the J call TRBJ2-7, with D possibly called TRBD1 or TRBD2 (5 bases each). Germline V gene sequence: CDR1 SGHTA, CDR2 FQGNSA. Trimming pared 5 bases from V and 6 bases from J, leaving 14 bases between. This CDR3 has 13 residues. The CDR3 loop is CASSLGPRGEQYF. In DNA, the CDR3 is TGTGCCAGCAGCCTGGGACCGAGGGGCGAGCAGTACTTC.

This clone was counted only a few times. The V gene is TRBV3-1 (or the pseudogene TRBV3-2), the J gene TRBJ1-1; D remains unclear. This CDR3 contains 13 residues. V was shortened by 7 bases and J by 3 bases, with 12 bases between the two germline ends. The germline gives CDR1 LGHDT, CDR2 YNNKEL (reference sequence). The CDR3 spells CASTRSGYTEAFF. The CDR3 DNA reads TGTGCCAGCACACGTAGCGGGTACACTGAAGCTTTCTTT.

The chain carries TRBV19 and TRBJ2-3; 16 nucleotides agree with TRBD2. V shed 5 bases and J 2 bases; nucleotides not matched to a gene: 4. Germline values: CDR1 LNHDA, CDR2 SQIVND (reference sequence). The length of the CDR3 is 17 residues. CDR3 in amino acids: CASSLGLAGGDTDTQYF. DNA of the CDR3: TGTGCCAGTAGTCTGGGACTAGCGGGGGGGGACACAGATACGCAGTATTTT.

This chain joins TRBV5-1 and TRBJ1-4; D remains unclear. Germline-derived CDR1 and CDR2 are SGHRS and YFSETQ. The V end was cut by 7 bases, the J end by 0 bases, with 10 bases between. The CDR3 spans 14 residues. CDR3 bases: TGCGCCAGCCGGGCCGAGCCAACTAATGAAAAACTGTTTTTT. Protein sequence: CASRAEPTNEKLFF.

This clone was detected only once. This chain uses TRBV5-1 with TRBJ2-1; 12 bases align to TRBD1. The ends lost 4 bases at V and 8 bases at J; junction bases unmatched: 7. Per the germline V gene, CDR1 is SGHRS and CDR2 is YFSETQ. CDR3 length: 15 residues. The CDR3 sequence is CASSPGTGGPYEQFF. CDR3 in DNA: TGCGCCAGCAGCCCCGGGACAGGGGGCCCGTATGAGCAGTTCTTC. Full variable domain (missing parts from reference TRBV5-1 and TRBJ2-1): KAGVTQTPRYLIKTRGQQVTLSCSPISGHRSVSWYQQTPGQGLQFLFEYFSETQRNKGNFPGRFSGRQFSNSRSEMNVSTLELGDSALYLCASSPGTGGPYEQFFGPGTRLTVL.

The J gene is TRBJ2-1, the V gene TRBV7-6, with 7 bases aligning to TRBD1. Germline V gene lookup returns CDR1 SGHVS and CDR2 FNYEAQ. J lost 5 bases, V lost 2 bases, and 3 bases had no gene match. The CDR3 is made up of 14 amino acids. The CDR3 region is CASSLRQGHNEQFF. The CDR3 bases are TGTGCCAGCAGCTTAAGACAGGGCCACAATGAGCAGTTCTTC.

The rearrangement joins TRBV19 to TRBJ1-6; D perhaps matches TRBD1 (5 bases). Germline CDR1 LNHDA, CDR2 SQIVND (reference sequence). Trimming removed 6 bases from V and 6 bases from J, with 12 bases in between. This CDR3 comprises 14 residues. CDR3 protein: CASSPRGVNSPLHF. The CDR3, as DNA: TGTGCCAGTAGCCCCCGGGGGGTTAATTCACCCCTCCACTTT. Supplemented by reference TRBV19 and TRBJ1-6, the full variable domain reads DGGITQSPKYLFRKEGQNVTLSCEQNLNHDAMYWYRQDPGQGLRLIYYSQIVNDFQKGDIAEGYSVSREKKESFPLTVTSAQKNPTAFYLCASSPRGVNSPLHFGNGTRLTVT.

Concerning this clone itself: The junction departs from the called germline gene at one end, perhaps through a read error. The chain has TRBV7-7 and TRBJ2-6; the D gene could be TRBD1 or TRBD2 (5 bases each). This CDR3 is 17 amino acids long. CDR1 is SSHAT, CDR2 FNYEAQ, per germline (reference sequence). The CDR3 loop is CASSSLGRISGANVLTF. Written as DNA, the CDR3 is TGTGCTAGCAGCTCACTGGGACGGATCTCTGGGGCCAACGTCCTGACTTTC.

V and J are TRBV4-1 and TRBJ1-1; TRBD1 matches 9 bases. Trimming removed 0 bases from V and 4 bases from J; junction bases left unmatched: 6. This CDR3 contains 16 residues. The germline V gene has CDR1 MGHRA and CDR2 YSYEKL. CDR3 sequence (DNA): TGCGCCAGCAGCCAAGATTTACAGGGGGCTGGCACTGAAGCTTTCTTT. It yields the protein CASSQDLQGAGTEAFF.

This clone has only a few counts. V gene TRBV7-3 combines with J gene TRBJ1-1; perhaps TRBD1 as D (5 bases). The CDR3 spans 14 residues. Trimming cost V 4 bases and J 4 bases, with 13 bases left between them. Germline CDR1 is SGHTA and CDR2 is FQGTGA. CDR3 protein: CASSSSNRLTEAFF. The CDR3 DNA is TGTGCCAGCAGCTCCTCCAACAGGCTCACTGAAGCTTTCTTT.

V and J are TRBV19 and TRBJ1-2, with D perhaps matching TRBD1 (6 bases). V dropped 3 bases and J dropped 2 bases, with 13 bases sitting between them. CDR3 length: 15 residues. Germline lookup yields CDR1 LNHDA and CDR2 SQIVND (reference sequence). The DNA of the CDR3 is TGTGCCAGTAGTATTTGGGACACACTCAACTATGGCTACACCTTC. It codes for CASSIWDTLNYGYTF. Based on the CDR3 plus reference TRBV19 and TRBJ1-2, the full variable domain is DGGITQSPKYLFRKEGQNVTLSCEQNLNHDAMYWYRQDPGQGLRLIYYSQIVNDFQKGDIAEGYSVSREKKESFPLTVTSAQKNPTAFYLCASSIWDTLNYGYTFGSGTRLTVV.

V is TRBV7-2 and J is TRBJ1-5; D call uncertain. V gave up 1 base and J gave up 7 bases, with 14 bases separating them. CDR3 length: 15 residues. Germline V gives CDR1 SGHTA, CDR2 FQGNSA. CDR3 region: CASSLEADPRQPQHF. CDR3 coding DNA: TGTGCCAGCAGCTTAGAGGCAGACCCCAGGCAGCCCCAGCATTTT.